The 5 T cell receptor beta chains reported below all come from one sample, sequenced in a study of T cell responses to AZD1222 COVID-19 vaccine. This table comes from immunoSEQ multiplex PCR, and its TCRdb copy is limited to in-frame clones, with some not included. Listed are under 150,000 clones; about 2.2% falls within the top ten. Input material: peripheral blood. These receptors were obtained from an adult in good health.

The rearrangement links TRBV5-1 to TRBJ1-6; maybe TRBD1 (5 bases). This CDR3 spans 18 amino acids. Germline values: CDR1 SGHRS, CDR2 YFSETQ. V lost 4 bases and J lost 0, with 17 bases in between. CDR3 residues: CASSPGQGAYSYNSPLHF. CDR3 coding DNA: TGCGCCAGCAGCCCCGGACAAGGGGCCTACTCCTATAATTCACCCCTCCACTTT.

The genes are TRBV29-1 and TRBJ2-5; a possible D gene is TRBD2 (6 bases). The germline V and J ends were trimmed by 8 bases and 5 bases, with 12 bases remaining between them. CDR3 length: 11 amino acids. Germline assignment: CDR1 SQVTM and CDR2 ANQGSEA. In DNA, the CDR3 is TGCAGCCATTCTAGCGCGGAGACCCAGTACTTC. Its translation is CSHSSAETQYF. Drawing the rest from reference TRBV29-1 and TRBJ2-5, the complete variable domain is SAVISQKPSRDICQRGTSLTIQCQVDSQVTMMFWYRQQPGQSLTLIATANQGSEATYESGFVIDKFPISRPNLTFSTLTVSNMSPEDSSIYLCSHSSAETQYFGPGTRLLVL.

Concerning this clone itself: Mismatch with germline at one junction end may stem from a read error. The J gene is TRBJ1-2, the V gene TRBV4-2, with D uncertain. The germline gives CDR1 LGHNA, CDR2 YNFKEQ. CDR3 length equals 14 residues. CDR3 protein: CASSQVGNVLDGSF. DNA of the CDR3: TGTGCCAGCAGCCAAGTAGGGAATGTTCTTGACGGATCCTTC.

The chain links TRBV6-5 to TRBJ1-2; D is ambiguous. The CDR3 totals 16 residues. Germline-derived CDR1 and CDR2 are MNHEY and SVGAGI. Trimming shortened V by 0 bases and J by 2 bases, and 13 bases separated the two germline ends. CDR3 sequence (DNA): TGTGCCAGCAGTTACTCAGGACGGACCCCAAACTATGGCTACACCTTC. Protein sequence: CASSYSGRTPNYGYTF.

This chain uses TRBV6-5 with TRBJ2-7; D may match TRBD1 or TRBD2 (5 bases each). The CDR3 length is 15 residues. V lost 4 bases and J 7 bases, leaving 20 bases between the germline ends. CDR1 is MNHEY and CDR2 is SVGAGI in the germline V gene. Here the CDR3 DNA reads TGTGCCAGCAGTTCAATAGGGACGGTAGAGTTGGAGCAGTACTTC. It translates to CASSSIGTVELEQYF.